This entry is about one TCR beta chain. Its antigen is currently unknown. Trimming pared 0 bases from V and 7 bases from J, leaving 10 bases between. The CDR3 loop spans 14 amino acids. CDR1 is SGDLS, CDR2 YYNGEE, per germline. Donors were nominally healthy when sampled, though unrecorded immune exposures were likely. The PCR ran on 60 Vbeta and 13 Jbeta primers. TCRdb keeps only in-frame clones here, not all; method: immunoSEQ multiplex PCR. The sample comprises 35,000 to 45,000 clones, around 53% of which are singletons, and around 6.2% rests with the top ten. These data are taken from a study of cytomegalovirus exposure and HLA in healthy donors. The overall study: An earlier analysis found 100 million or so unique TCR beta sequences from approximately 200 million T cells. The Caucasian-associated ancestry cluster held under 90% of 398 genotyped donors. Notes on the study in general: What a later analysis showed was that several of the most significant clusters appeared linked to common viral pathogens.

The sequenced material came from PBMCs. The rearrangement joins TRBV9 to TRBJ1-4, with D possibly TRBD1 on 6 matching bases. The origin of this receptor is a woman aged 40 to 50 in good health and CMV-seropositive. The CDR3 DNA reads TGTGCCAGCAGCGTAGAAGGGGGTAGTGAAAAACTGTTTTTT. It yields the protein CASSVEGGSEKLFF. Full variable domain (outside the CDR3, taken from reference TRBV9 and TRBJ1-4): DSGVTQTPKHLITATGQRVTLRCSPRSGDLSVYWYQQSLDQGLQFLIQYYNGEERAKGNILERFSAQQFPDLHSELNLSSLELGDSALYFCASSVEGGSEKLFFGSGTQLSVL.